One T cell receptor (beta chain) is described in this entry. What it binds is not known. These data belong to a study of blood T cells in healthy people across ages. Peripheral blood from each donor was collected in a volume of 9.5 to 10 milliliters. Together with a sample-barcoded 5' primer, a J-beta primer mix was included in a second PCR lasting about 6 to 11 cycles. Every sample produced at least 2.5 million CDR3-containing paired-end reads. TCRdb re-called the 5' RACE reads with MiXCR, one entry per CDR3 protein. This table holds 650,000 to 1,000,000 distinct CDR3 sequences, about 36% found once. Findings and limits, study-wide: TCR beta diversity tracked closely with naive T cell percentage. Relative to aged donors, long-lived donors carried more naive CD4+ cells and displayed higher diversity.

This sequence was found in a man younger than 30 in good health. Sequencing used blood.

The CDR3 DNA reads TGCGCCAGCAGCCAAGAGACAATTTTAGCGGGGGGCCCTATAGCCAAAAACATTCAGTACTTC. It specifies CASSQETILAGGPIAKNIQYF. V and J are TRBV4-3 and TRBJ2-4, with 10 bases lining up with TRBD2. V lost 0 bases to trimming and J lost 0 bases; unmatched junction nucleotides: 14. This CDR3 comprises 21 residues. Germline CDR1 LGHNA, CDR2 YSLEER.